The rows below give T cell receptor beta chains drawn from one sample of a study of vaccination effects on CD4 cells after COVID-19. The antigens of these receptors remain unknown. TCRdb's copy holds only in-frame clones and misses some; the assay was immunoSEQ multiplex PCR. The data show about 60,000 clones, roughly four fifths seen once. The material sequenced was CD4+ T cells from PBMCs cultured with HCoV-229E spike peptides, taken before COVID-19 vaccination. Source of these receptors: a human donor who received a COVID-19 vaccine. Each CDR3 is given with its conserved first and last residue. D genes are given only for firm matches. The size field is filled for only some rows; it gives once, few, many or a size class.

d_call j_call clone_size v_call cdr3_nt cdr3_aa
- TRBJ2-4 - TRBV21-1 TGTGCCAGCAGCAAAAATCCAACTCGGTCCAAAAACATTCAGTACTTC CASSKNPTRSKNIQYF
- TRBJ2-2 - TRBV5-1 TGCGCCAGCAGCTTGGGTGGGAGCCCGAACACCGGGGAGCTGTTTTTT CASSLGGSPNTGELFF
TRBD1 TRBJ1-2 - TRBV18 TGTGCCAGCTCACCACCTTGGGGGACAGGGGATTCTTATGGCTACACCTTC CASSPPWGTGDSYGYTF
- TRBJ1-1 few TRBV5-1 TGCGCCAGCAGCTTGGTCGGGGATTCTGACACTGAAGCTTTCTTT CASSLVGDSDTEAFF
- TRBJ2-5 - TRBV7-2 TGTGCCAGCAGCTTATACGGACAAGAGACCCAGTACTTC CASSLYGQETQYF
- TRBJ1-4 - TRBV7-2 TGTGCCAGCAGCGGCAAGGGACCCACGGGCGAAAAACTGTTTTTT CASSGKGPTGEKLFF
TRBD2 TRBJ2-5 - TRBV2 TGTGCCAGCGAGCGGGAACAGGTAGAGACCCAGTACTTC CASEREQVETQYF
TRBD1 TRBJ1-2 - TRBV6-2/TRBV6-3 TGTGCCAGCAGTTCACCCGGGGACAGGGTATCTGGCTACACCTTC CASSSPGDRVSGYTF
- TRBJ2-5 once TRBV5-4 TGTGCCAGCAGCTTTAGAGGGCGGGAGACCCAGTACTTC CASSFRGRETQYF
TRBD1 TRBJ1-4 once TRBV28 TGTGCCAGCAGTAAAATCCAGGGGGGAACTAATGAAAAACTGTTTTTT CASSKIQGGTNEKLFF
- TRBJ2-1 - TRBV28 TGTGCCAGCACCACCCTTTTTTTTTCCACCAATGAGCAGTTCTTC CASTTLFFSTNEQFF
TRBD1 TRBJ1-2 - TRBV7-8 TGTGCCAGCAGCTTAAGGATGGACAGGCGATCGGGCTACACCTTC CASSLRMDRRSGYTF
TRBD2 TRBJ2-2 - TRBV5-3 TGTGCCAGAAGCGATTGGGACCCGGGACTAGCGGGGGGGCTTGGAGCCGGGGAGCTGTTTTTT CARSDWDPGLAGGLGAGELFF
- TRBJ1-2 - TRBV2 TGTGCCAGCAGTCCGCACAGGGATTCGGATGGCTACACCTTC CASSPHRDSDGYTF
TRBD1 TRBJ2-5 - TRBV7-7 TGTGCCAGCAGCTCTTCAGGGGGCTGGGAGACCCAGTACTTC CASSSSGGWETQYF
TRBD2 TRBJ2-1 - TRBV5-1 TGCGCCAGCAGCTTGGTCCCCACTAGCGGGGGGACCAATGAGCAGTTCTTC CASSLVPTSGGTNEQFF
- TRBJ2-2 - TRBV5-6 TGTGCCAGCAGCTCCGACACCGGGGAGCTGTTTTTT CASSSDTGELFF
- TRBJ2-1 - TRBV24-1 TGTGCCACCAGTGACACTACAGGGTTTGATGAGCAGTTCTTC CATSDTTGFDEQFF
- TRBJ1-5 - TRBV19 TGTGCCAGTAGTACAGGGCGGAATCAGCCCCAGCATTTT CASSTGRNQPQHF
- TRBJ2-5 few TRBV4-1 TGCGCCAGCAGCCTTAACATAGCCCAAGAGACCCAGTACTTC CASSLNIAQETQYF
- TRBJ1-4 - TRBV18 TGTGCCAGCTCACCACAGGGACAATCTAATGAAAAACTGTTTTTT CASSPQGQSNEKLFF
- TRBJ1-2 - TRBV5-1 TGCGCCAGCAGCCCTTCTGTTGGAGGGGCAGCCGGAAGCTATGGCTACACCTTC CASSPSVGGAAGSYGYTF
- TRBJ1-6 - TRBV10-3 TGTGCCATAACAAGGGACGGGGTCGGGGGATCACCCCTCCACTTT CAITRDGVGGSPLHF
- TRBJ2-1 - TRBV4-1 TGCGCCAGCAGCCATCTGGGGGACGGGGCAAGCTCCTACAATGAGCAGTTCTTC CASSHLGDGASSYNEQFF
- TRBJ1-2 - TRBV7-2 TGTGCCAGCAGCTCCGGGTGGGGCAGGGATGACTATGGCTACACCTTC CASSSGWGRDDYGYTF
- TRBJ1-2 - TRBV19 TGTGCCAGTAGTAACGGGATCTCCCATCAAGGGGGCTACACCTTC CASSNGISHQGGYTF
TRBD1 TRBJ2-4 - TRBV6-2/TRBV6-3 TGTGCCAGCAGTTACCCGGGACAGGGACCGCTAGCCAAAAACATTCAGTACTTC CASSYPGQGPLAKNIQYF